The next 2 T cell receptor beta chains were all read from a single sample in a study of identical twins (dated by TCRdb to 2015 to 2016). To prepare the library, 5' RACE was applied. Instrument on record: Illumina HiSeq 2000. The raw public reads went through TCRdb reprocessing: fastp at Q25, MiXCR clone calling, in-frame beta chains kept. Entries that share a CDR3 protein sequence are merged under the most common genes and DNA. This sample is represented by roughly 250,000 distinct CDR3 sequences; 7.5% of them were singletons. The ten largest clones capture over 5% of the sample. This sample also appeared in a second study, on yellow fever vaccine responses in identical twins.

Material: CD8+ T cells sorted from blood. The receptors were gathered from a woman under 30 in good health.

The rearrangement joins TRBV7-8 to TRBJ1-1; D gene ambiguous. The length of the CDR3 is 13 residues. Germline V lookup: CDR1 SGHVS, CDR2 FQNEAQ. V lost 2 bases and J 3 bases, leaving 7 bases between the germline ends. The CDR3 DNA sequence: TGTGCCAGCAGCTTAAATGCCCACACTGAAGCTTTCTTT. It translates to CASSLNAHTEAFF. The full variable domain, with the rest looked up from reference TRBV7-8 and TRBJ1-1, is GAGVSQSPRYKVAKRGQDVALRCDPISGHVSLFWYQQALGQGPEFLTYFQNEAQLDKSGLPSDRFFAERPEGSVSTLKIQRTQQEDSAVYLCASSLNAHTEAFFGQGTRLTVV.

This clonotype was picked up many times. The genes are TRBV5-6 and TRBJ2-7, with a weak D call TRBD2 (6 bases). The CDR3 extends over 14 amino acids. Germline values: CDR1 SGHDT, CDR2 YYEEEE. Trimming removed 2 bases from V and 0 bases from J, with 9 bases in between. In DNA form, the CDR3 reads TGTGCCAGCAGCTTCGTAGCGGACTCCTACGAGCAGTACTTC. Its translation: CASSFVADSYEQYF.